The 30 T cell receptor beta chains reported below all come from one sample, sequenced in a study of technical replicates of blood from a few donors. The method was immunoSEQ multiplex PCR; TCRdb's version includes in-frame clones alone and lacks a portion of them. This table has 50,000 or so clones, more than 85% appearing once. Sequenced: PBMCs. The receptor source for this set is a human donor in good health. Some clones in this sample may be carry-over from other donors' samples.

The chain combines TRBV30 with TRBJ1-5, with no clear D. V dropped 2 bases and J dropped 2 bases, with 19 bases sitting between them. The CDR3 loop spans 17 amino acids. In germline, CDR1 is GTSNPN, CDR2 SVGIG (reference sequence). CDR3 sequence reads: CAWSPKKGDHRNQPQHF. The CDR3 nucleotides read TGTGCCTGGAGTCCGAAAAAGGGAGATCATCGCAATCAGCCCCAGCATTTT.

The chain recombines TRBV5-1 with TRBJ1-1; 7 nucleotides align to TRBD1. The CDR3 totals 15 residues. Germline V CDR1 and CDR2: SGHRS, YFSETQ. J was trimmed by 0 bases and V by 2 bases; bases with no gene match: 4. CDR3 in amino acids: CASSFYTGVNTEAFF. CDR3 coding DNA: TGCGCCAGCAGCTTTTACACAGGGGTGAACACTGAAGCTTTCTTT.

In this sample, this clone turned up once. The chain joins TRBV7-2 to TRBJ1-3, with D perhaps TRBD1 (5 bases). Germline CDR1 reads SGHTA; CDR2 reads FQGNSA. The CDR3 spans 14 residues. V was cut by 5 bases and J by 14 bases, with 22 bases left in between. The CDR3 reads CASSPYPGDRALYF. The DNA of the CDR3 is TGTGCCAGCAGCCCTTACCCGGGGGACCGGGCTTTATATTTT.

The V gene is TRBV30, the J gene TRBJ1-3; no definite D call. The ends were cut back, 0 bases at V and 4 bases at J, with 13 bases in the middle. The CDR3 is made up of 15 amino acids. Germline values: CDR1 GTSNPN, CDR2 SVGIG (reference sequence). The CDR3 DNA reads TGTGCCTGGAGTGTACGGGGTCCAGTGGGAAACACCATATATTTT. Amino acids: CAWSVRGPVGNTIYF.

The chain combines TRBV7-3 with TRBJ1-6; D unclear. The CDR3 has 15 residues. The germline gives CDR1 SGHTA, CDR2 FQGTGA. V dropped 1 base and J dropped 5 bases, with 9 bases sitting between them. The DNA for the CDR3 is TGTGCCAGCAGCTTAAGTAGCCAGCATAATTCACCCCTCCACTTT. Encoded protein: CASSLSSQHNSPLHF.

This chain uses TRBV7-2 with TRBJ2-7; TRBD2 might be the D (7 bases). Germline values: CDR1 SGHTA, CDR2 FQGNSA. The CDR3 is 13 residues long. Trimming removed 5 bases at V and 5 bases at J, with 13 bases between. The CDR3 loop is CASSGTGGDEQYF. Written as DNA, the CDR3 is TGTGCCAGCAGCGGTACGGGGGGCGACGAGCAGTACTTC.

The rearrangement uses TRBV5-6 and TRBJ2-7; the D is unclear. V gave up 2 bases and J gave up 2 bases, with 11 bases separating them. This CDR3 comprises 14 residues. The V gene's germline CDR1 is SGHDT and CDR2 YYEEEE. The CDR3 sequence: CASSFMAGTYEQYF. CDR3 DNA sequence: TGTGCCAGCAGCTTCATGGCAGGTACCTACGAGCAGTACTTC.

The rearrangement uses TRBV10-1 and TRBJ2-3; 8 bases match TRBD2. Germline loops: CDR1 WNHNN, CDR2 SYGVQD (reference sequence). The CDR3 sequence is 14 residues long. Trimming cost V 9 bases and J 0 bases; bases outside gene matches: 5. The CDR3: CARGTSISTDTQYF. The CDR3 coding sequence is TGCGCCAGAGGGACTAGTATTAGCACAGATACGCAGTATTTT.

This clone has just one count. The V and J genes are TRBV5-1 and TRBJ1-1, with a weak D call TRBD1 (6 bases). The CDR3 runs 14 residues. The ends were cut back, 4 bases at V and 7 bases at J, with 17 bases in the middle. The germline V gene has CDR1 SGHRS and CDR2 YFSETQ. For the CDR3, the DNA is TGCGCCAGCAGCCGAGGGGGGGATGAGGGTGAAGCTTTCTTT. Its protein product is CASSRGGDEGEAFF.

This sequence joins TRBV5-4 and TRBJ2-6; no clear D. CDR1 is SGHNT and CDR2 is YYREEE in the germline V gene (reference sequence). Trimming removed 0 bases at V and 6 bases at J, with 4 bases between. This CDR3 has 13 residues. DNA for the CDR3: TGTGCCAGCAGCTTGGGACAGGCCAACGTCCTGACTTTC. Encoded protein: CASSLGQANVLTF.

This clone was seen a single time. This chain joins TRBV7-9 and TRBJ2-1, with 9 bases lining up with TRBD1. Germline lookup yields CDR1 SEHNR and CDR2 FQNEAQ (reference sequence). The CDR3 contains 13 residues. The J segment lost 3 bases and the V segment lost 6 bases, leaving 0 bases of the junction unmatched. The CDR3 region is CASRGQGYNEQFF. DNA for the CDR3: TGTGCCAGCAGGGGACAGGGCTACAATGAGCAGTTCTTC.

This clone has only one observation. This rearrangement joins TRBV7-2 to TRBJ2-3, with 9 bases matching TRBD2. The CDR3 extends over 15 amino acids. Germline V gene data show CDR1 as SGHTA and CDR2 as FQGNSA. With 6 bases clipped from V and 4 bases from J, the junction kept 8 bases outside the gene matches. The chain's CDR3 is CASRYSGSRPDTQYF. The CDR3 DNA reads as TGTGCCAGCAGGTATAGCGGGAGTCGGCCAGATACGCAGTATTTT.

The chain is built from TRBV4-2 and TRBJ2-3, with 8 nucleotides matching TRBD2. Looked up from germline, CDR1 is LGHNA and CDR2 is YNFKEQ. V lost 0 bases, J lost 0 bases, and 11 bases stayed unmatched. The CDR3 is 19 residues long. The CDR3 DNA reads as TGTGCCAGCAGCCAAGATTACAGCGGGGGAAGTGCTAGCACAGATACGCAGTATTTT. Its protein product is CASSQDYSGGSASTDTQYF.

J is TRBJ1-4 and V is TRBV7-9; perhaps TRBD1 as D (6 bases). The germline V gene encodes CDR1 SEHNR and CDR2 FQNEAQ (reference sequence). The CDR3 is made up of 14 amino acids. V was pared by 1 base and J by 7 bases, with 10 bases between. CDR3 nucleotide sequence: TGTGCCAGCAGCTTAGTCAGCAGGGGTGAAAAACTGTTTTTT. Protein sequence: CASSLVSRGEKLFF.

The rearrangement uses TRBV30 and TRBJ1-1, with a weak D call TRBD1 (6 bases). V lost 6 bases to trimming and J lost 4 bases, with 12 bases between them. Germline V gene sequence: CDR1 GTSNPN, CDR2 SVGIG (reference sequence). The CDR3 is 12 amino acids. CDR3 nucleotides: TGTGCCTGTACACAGGGTCCCACTGAAGCTTTCTTT. This codes for CACTQGPTEAFF.

The rearrangement links TRBV5-6 to TRBJ1-2; 8 nucleotides align to TRBD1. V was pared by 0 bases and J by 4 bases, with 8 bases of the junction left unmatched. The length of the CDR3 is 16 residues. Germline assignment: CDR1 SGHDT and CDR2 YYEEEE. The CDR3 region is CASSLGQGTAPYGYTF. CDR3 nucleotide sequence: TGTGCCAGCAGCTTGGGACAGGGGACTGCCCCCTATGGCTACACCTTC.

This CDR3 is CASAFKGGSTEAFF. In DNA, the CDR3 is TGTGCCAGTGCCTTTAAGGGAGGGAGCACTGAAGCTTTCTTT. V and J are TRBV19 and TRBJ1-1; D gene ambiguous. V shed 8 bases and J shed 4 bases, with 17 bases lying between them. The CDR3 has 14 amino acids. CDR1 and CDR2 (germline): LNHDA, SQIVND (reference sequence).

The V call is TRBV7-2, the J call TRBJ2-7, with 11 bases identical to TRBD1. Looked up from germline, CDR1 is SGHTA and CDR2 is FQGNSA. V shed 1 base, J shed 3 bases, and the junction held 2 bases outside the gene matches. This CDR3 is 15 amino acids long. The DNA of the CDR3 is TGTGCCAGCAGCTTAGAAGGGACAGGGGGCTACGAGCAGTACTTC. Protein product: CASSLEGTGGYEQYF. Using reference TRBV7-2 and TRBJ2-7 for the parts outside the CDR3, the full variable domain is GAGVSQSPSNKVTEKGKDVELRCDPISGHTALYWYRQSLGQGLEFLIYFQGNSAPDKSGLPSDRFSAERTGGSVSTLTIQRTQQEDSAVYLCASSLEGTGGYEQYFGPGTRLTVT.

The chain is built from TRBV7-9 and TRBJ2-7, with 7 bases identical to TRBD1. There are 14 residues in the CDR3. With V trimmed by 4 bases and J by 3 bases, 6 bases remained unmatched. Germline V gene data show CDR1 as SEHNR and CDR2 as FQNEAQ (reference sequence). The CDR3 loop reads CASSSRTGGYEQYF. CDR3 coding DNA: TGTGCCAGCAGCTCACGGACAGGCGGCTACGAGCAGTACTTC.

V usage is TRBV5-1 and J usage is TRBJ2-7, with TRBD1 matching over 8 bases. V lost 3 bases and J lost 0; bases outside the gene matches: 14. The CDR3 has 18 amino acids. In germline, CDR1 is SGHRS, CDR2 YFSETQ. The CDR3 loop reads CASSWGQVIGPTSYEQYF. The CDR3 DNA reads TGCGCCAGCAGCTGGGGACAGGTGATAGGGCCCACCTCCTACGAGCAGTACTTC.

The chain has TRBV7-2 and TRBJ2-7; possibly TRBD2 for D (6 bases). The CDR3 sequence is 15 residues long. Per germline, CDR1 SGHTA and CDR2 FQGNSA. The germline V and J ends were trimmed by 0 bases and 2 bases, with 11 bases remaining between them. The CDR3 reads CASSLAGGTTYEQYF. The CDR3, as DNA: TGTGCCAGCAGCTTAGCCGGCGGGACCACCTACGAGCAGTACTTC.

The CDR3 protein is CASSQDIGLVWETQYF. The CDR3 DNA reads as TGCGCCAGCAGCCAAGACATCGGACTAGTCTGGGAGACCCAGTACTTC. The V and J genes are TRBV4-1 and TRBJ2-5; TRBD2 aligns across 7 bases. Looked up from germline, CDR1 is MGHRA and CDR2 is YSYEKL. This CDR3 has 16 amino acids. Trimming at V came to 0 bases and at J to 5 bases, leaving 9 bases not matched to a gene.

The V gene is TRBV6-5, the J gene TRBJ2-7, with 8 bases matching TRBD2. Unmatched junction bases numbered 7, after V lost 6 bases and J lost 0 bases. The CDR3 runs 15 residues. Germline CDR1 reads MNHEY; CDR2 reads SVGAGI. In DNA, the CDR3 is TGTGCCAGCAGGGCTAGCGGGCTAGCCTCCTACGAGCAGTACTTC. Translating gives CASRASGLASYEQYF.

The chain has TRBV27 and TRBJ1-1; D is uncertain. Germline CDR1 MNHEY, CDR2 SMNVEV (reference sequence). The CDR3 spans 14 residues. V was shortened by 5 bases and J by 0 bases, with 10 bases between the two germline ends. This CDR3 is CASSRGYMNTEAFF. For the CDR3, the DNA is TGTGCCAGCAGTCGAGGGTACATGAACACTGAAGCTTTCTTT.

This clone was observed a single time. This chain uses TRBV29-1 with TRBJ1-2, with 7 bases aligning to TRBD1. Germline trimming cut 7 bases from V and 6 bases from J; bases unmatched to any gene: 8. The CDR3 has 12 residues. Germline loops: CDR1 SQVTM, CDR2 ANQGSEA. The CDR3 region is CSGRQGLDGYTF. CDR3 nucleotide sequence: TGCAGCGGAAGACAGGGTTTGGATGGCTACACCTTC.

V is TRBV7-2 and J is TRBJ2-3; D is possibly TRBD2 (6 bases). The CDR3 covers 18 residues. The germline V gene encodes CDR1 SGHTA and CDR2 FQGNSA. V was pared by 2 bases and J by 0 bases, with 18 bases between. The DNA for the CDR3 is TGTGCCAGCAGCTTAAACTTATTGGGGACTCCTAGCACAGATACGCAGTATTTT. Amino acid sequence: CASSLNLLGTPSTDTQYF.

CDR3 in amino acids: CASSRDRSYGYTF. The CDR3 coding sequence is TGTGCCAGCTCGCGAGACAGATCCTATGGCTACACCTTC. The chain joins TRBV6-5 to TRBJ1-2; maybe TRBD1 (5 bases). Germline values: CDR1 MNHEY, CDR2 SVGAGI. Trimming took off 8 bases at V and 4 bases at J, with 14 bases between the two ends. This CDR3 contains 13 residues.

As DNA, the CDR3 is TGTGCCAGCAGCTTAAGAAGCGGTTCCTACGAGCAGTACTTC. Its protein is CASSLRSGSYEQYF. The chain uses TRBV11-3 and TRBJ2-7, with D possibly TRBD2 on 5 matching bases. V lost 2 bases and J lost 1, with 9 bases in between. CDR3 length equals 14 residues. The V gene's germline CDR1 is SGHNT and CDR2 YENEEA.

This clone was observed a handful of times. The chain is built from TRBV29-1 and TRBJ2-2, with TRBD2 matching over 10 bases. Germline loops: CDR1 SQVTM, CDR2 ANQGSEA. J was trimmed by 2 bases and V by 3 bases; bases with no gene match: 3. The CDR3 is 15 amino acids. CDR3 region: CSVDPSGSNTGELFF. The CDR3 nucleotides are TGCAGCGTTGACCCTAGCGGGAGTAACACCGGGGAGCTGTTTTTT.

The genes are TRBV5-1 and TRBJ1-2, with D possibly being TRBD1 (6 bases). This CDR3 comprises 16 residues. CDR1 is SGHRS, CDR2 YFSETQ, per germline. The germline V and J ends were trimmed by 3 bases and 4 bases, with 19 bases remaining between them. CDR3 in amino acids: CASSSNLKTGSYGYTF. CDR3 DNA: TGCGCCAGCAGCTCGAACCTAAAGACAGGTTCCTATGGCTACACCTTC.